What follows describes a single TCR beta chain. No antigen is known for it. This entry belongs to a study of blood T cells in healthy people across ages. Isolated per sample were at least 6 million PBMCs. Germline V gives CDR1 MDHEN, CDR2 SYDVKM. The CDR3 has 15 residues. Primed by a sample-barcoded 5' primer and a J-beta primer mix, a second PCR proceeded for roughly 7 to 11 cycles. MiXCR was run by TCRdb on the 5' RACE reads, yielding one entry per CDR3 protein. This table has hundreds of thousands of distinct CDR3 sequences, about 48% appearing once. General study points: Donors of long life had a larger count of naive CD4+ cells and greater diversity than aged donors. Estimated diversity across one million T cells was deemed an underestimate.

The sample comprised blood. The chain employs TRBV28 and TRBJ2-5; 8 nucleotides align to TRBD1. The J call may not be correct, given that the DNA end is closer to TRBJ2-7. This clonotype was sampled from a man in his thirties or forties in good health. The CDR3 loop reads CASTSAGQGGYEQYF. As DNA, the CDR3 is TGTGCCAGCACTTCTGCAGGACAGGGTGGGTACGAGCAGTACTTC.